This TCR beta chain originates from a study of cytomegalovirus exposure and HLA in healthy donors. Broader study findings: Donor immune exposure was known only as CMV serostatus. There were several of the most significant clusters that appeared linked to common viral pathogens in a later analysis.

A remark on this clone: Its antigen is as yet unknown.

PCR was performed using 60 Vbeta and 13 Jbeta primers. In the study's own analysis: As a later analysis found, there were 80 million or so unique TCR beta chains, of which 8.5 million to 14 million were shared. TCRdb keeps only in-frame clones here, not all; method: immunoSEQ multiplex PCR. From that table come the V and J calls and clone size; the DNA was used to work out D and trimming. The sample has some 190,000 clones; almost 80% are singletons. The CDR3 extends over 17 amino acids. V shed 5 bases, J shed 2 bases, and the junction held 12 bases outside the gene matches. The germline CDR1 and CDR2 sequences are SGHAT and FQNNGV. At sampling all donors were nominally healthy, likely with unrecorded immune exposures.

Material for sequencing was PBMCs. This receptor was obtained from a woman younger than 30 in good health and CMV-seronegative. This chain uses TRBV11-2 with TRBJ2-3, with 8 bases identical to TRBD2. CDR3 loop: CASSPRSLAGPTDTQYF. CDR3 DNA sequence: TGTGCCAGCAGCCCTCGTTCCCTAGCGGGTCCCACAGATACGCAGTATTTT.